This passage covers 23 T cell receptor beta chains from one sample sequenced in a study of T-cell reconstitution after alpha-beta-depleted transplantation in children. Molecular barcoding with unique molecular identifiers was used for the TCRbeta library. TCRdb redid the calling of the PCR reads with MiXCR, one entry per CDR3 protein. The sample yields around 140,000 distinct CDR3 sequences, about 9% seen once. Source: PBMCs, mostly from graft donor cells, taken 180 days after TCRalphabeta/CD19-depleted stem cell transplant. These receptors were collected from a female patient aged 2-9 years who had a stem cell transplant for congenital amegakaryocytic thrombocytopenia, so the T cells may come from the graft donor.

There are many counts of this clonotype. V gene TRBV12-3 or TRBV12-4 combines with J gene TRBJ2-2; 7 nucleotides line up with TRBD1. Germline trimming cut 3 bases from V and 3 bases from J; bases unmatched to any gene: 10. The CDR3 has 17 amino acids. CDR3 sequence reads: CASSFGGQALYTGELFF. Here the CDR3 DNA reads TGTGCCAGCAGTTTCGGTGGACAGGCACTTTACACCGGGGAGCTGTTTTTT.

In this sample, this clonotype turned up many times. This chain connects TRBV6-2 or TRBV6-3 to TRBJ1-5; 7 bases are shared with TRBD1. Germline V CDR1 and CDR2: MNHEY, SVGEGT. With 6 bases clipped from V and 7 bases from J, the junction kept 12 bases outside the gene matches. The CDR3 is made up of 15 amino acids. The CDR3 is CASSPRNRGEQPQHF. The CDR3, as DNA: TGTGCCAGCAGCCCTCGTAACAGGGGCGAACAGCCCCAGCATTTT.

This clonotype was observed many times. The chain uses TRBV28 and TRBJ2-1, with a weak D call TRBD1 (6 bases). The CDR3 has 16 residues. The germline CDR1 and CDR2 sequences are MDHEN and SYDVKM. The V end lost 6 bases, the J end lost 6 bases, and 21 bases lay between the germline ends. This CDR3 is CASRNIRTARGNEQFF. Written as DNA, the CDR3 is TGTGCCAGCAGGAACATTAGGACAGCTAGGGGCAATGAGCAGTTCTTC.

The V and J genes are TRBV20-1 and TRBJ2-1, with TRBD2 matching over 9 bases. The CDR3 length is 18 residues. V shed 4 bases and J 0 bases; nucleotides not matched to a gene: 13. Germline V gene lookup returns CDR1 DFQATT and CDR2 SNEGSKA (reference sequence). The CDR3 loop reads CSATPFEGRGGSYNEQFF. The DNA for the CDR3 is TGCAGTGCTACTCCCTTCGAAGGGCGGGGGGGCTCCTACAATGAGCAGTTCTTC.

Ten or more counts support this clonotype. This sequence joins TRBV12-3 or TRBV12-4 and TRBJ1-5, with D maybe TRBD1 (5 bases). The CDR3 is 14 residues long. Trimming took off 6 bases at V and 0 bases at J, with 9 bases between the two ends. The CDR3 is CASSHRFSNQPQHF. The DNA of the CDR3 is TGTGCCAGCAGCCACAGGTTTAGCAATCAGCCCCAGCATTTT.

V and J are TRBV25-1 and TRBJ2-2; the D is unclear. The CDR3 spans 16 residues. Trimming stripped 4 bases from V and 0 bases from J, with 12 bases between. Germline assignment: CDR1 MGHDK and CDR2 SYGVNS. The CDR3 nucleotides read TGTGCCAGCAGTGTACCGAGCCCCCCGAACACCGGGGAGCTGTTTTTT. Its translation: CASSVPSPPNTGELFF.

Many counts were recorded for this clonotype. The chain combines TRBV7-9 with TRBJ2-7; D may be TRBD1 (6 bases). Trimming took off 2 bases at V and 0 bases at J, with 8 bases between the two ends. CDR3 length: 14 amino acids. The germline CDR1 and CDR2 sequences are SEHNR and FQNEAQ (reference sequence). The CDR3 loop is CASSLLDSSYEQYF. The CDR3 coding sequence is TGTGCCAGCAGCTTACTGGACAGCTCCTACGAGCAGTACTTC.

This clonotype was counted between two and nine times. DNA for the CDR3: TGTGCCAGCAGCTTAACGTCGGGGGTTAATGAGCAGTTCTTC. It translates to CASSLTSGVNEQFF. The chain uses TRBV7-3 and TRBJ2-1; D might be TRBD2 (6 bases). Germline CDR1 and CDR2: SGHTA and FQGTGA. V was trimmed by 0 bases and J by 7 bases, leaving 10 bases between them. This CDR3 is 14 amino acids long. Full variable domain (missing parts from reference TRBV7-3 and TRBJ2-1): GAGVSQTPSNKVTEKGKYVELRCDPISGHTALYWYRQSLGQGPEFLIYFQGTGAADDSGLPNDRFFAVRPEGSVSTLKIQRTERGDSAVYLCASSLTSGVNEQFFGPGTRLTVL.

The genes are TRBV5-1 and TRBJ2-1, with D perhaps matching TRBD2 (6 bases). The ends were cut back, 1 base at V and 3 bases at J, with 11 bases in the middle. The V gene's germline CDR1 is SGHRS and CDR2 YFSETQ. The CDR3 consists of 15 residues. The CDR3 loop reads CASSLHSGNYNEQFF. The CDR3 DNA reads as TGCGCCAGCAGCTTGCATAGCGGAAACTACAATGAGCAGTTCTTC.

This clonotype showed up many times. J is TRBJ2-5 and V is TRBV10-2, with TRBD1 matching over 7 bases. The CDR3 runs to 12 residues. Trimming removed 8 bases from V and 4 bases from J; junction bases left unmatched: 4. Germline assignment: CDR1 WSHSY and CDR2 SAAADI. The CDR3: CASRDSSETQYF. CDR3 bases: TGCGCCAGCCGGGACAGTTCAGAGACCCAGTACTTC.

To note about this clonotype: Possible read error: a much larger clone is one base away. CDR3 amino acids: CASIQHHRRTEAFF. In DNA, the CDR3 is TGTGCCAGCATCCAACACCATCGAAGGACTGAAGCTTTCTTT. This rearrangement joins TRBV14 to TRBJ1-1; D unclear. CDR1 and CDR2 (germline): SGHDN, FVKESK. The CDR3 is 14 amino acids.

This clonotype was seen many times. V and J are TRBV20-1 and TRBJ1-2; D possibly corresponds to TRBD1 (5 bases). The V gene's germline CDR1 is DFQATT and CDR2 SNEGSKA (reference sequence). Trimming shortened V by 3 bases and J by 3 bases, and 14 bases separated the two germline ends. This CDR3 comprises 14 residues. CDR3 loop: CSASGRVEDYGYTF. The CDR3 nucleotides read TGCAGTGCTAGCGGCAGGGTGGAGGACTATGGCTACACCTTC.

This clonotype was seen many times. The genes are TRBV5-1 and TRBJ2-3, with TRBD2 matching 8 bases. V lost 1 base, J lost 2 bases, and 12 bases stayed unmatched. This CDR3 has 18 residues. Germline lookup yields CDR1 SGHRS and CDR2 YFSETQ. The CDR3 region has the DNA TGCGCCAGCAGCTTGATCGCGGGACTAGTGGGGAACACAGATACGCAGTATTTT. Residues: CASSLIAGLVGNTDTQYF.

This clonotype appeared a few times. The CDR3 coding sequence is TGTGCCAGCAGTTACGGCGGGAGCCCCACAGATACGCAGTATTTT. It codes for CASSYGGSPTDTQYF. This chain links TRBV6-5 with TRBJ2-3, with TRBD2 matching 7 bases. The germline gives CDR1 MNHEY, CDR2 SVGAGI. The CDR3 is 15 amino acids. The trim removed 2 bases at V and 2 bases at J, leaving 4 bases unmatched.

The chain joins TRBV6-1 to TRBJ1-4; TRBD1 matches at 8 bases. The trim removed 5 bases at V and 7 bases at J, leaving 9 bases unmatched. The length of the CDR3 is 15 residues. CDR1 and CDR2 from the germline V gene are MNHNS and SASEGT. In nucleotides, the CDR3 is TGTGCCAGCAGTCCGCGACAGGGGAGTAGTGAAAAACTGTTTTTT. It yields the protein CASSPRQGSSEKLFF.

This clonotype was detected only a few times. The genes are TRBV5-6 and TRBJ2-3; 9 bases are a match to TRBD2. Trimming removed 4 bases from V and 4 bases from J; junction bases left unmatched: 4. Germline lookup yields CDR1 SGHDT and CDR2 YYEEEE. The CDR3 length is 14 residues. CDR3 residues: CASSPRTSADTQYF. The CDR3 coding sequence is TGTGCCAGCAGCCCTCGGACTAGCGCAGATACGCAGTATTTT.

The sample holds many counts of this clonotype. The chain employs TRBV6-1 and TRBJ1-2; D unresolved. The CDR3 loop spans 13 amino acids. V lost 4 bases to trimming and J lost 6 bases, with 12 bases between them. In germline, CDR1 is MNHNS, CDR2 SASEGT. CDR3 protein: CASSVPYTDGYTF. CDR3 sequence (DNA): TGTGCCAGCAGTGTCCCCTACACGGATGGCTACACCTTC.

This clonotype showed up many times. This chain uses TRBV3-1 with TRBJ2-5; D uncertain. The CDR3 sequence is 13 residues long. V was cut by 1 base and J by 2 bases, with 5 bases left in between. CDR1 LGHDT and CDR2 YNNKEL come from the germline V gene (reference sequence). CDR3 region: CASSQARQETQYF. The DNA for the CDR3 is TGTGCCAGCAGCCAAGCCCGACAAGAGACCCAGTACTTC.

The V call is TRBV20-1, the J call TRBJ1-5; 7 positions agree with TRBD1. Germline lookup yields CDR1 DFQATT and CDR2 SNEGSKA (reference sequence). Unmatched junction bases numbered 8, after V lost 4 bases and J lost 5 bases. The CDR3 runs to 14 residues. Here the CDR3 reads CSAIRQGGYQPQHF. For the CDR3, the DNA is TGCAGTGCTATTAGACAGGGCGGGTATCAGCCCCAGCATTTT.

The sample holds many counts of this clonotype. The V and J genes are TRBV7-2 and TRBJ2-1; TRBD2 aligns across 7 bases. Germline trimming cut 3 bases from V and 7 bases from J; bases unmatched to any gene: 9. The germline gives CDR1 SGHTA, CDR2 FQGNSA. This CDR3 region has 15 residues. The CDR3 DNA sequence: TGTGCCAGCAGCTTCGAGGGAGGGTTTAATAATGAGCAGTTCTTC. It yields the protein CASSFEGGFNNEQFF.

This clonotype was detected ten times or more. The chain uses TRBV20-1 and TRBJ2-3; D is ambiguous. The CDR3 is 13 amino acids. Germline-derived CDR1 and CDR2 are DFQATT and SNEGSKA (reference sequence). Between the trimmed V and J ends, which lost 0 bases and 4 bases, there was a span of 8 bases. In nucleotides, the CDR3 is TGCAGTGCTAGAGACGTTCCTGCAGATACGCAGTATTTT. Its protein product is CSARDVPADTQYF.

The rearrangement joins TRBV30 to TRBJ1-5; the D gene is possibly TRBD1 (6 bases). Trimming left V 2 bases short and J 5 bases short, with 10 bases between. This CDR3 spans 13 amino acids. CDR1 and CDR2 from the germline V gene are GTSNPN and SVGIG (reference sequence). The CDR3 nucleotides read TGTGCCTGGAGTACAGGGCGGGATCAGCCCCAGCATTTT. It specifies CAWSTGRDQPQHF. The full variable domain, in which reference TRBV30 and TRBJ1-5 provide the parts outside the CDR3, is SQTIHQWPATLVQPVGSPLSLECTVEGTSNPNLYWYRQAAGRGLQLLFYSVGIGQISSEVPQNLSASRPQDRQFILSSKKLLLSDSGFYLCAWSTGRDQPQHFGDGTRLSIL.

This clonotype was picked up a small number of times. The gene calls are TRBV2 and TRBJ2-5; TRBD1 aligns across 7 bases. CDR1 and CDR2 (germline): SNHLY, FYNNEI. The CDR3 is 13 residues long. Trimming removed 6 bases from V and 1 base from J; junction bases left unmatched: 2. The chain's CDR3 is CASSGTVQETQYF. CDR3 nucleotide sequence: TGTGCCAGCAGCGGGACAGTCCAAGAGACCCAGTACTTC.